This T cell receptor beta chain derives from a study of shared clonotypes between healthy human individuals. V lost 0 bases to trimming and J lost 0 bases; unmatched junction nucleotides: 8. The CDR3 contains 19 residues. Germline V gene data show CDR1 as LNHNV and CDR2 as YYDKDF (reference sequence). For each subset, genomic DNA was distributed in equal portions over several immunoSEQ plates. Repertoires were generated with immunoSEQ multiplex PCR, while TCRdb's copy carries only in-frame clones and drops some. Found here are more than 1.2 million clones, roughly 98.5% of them singletons; the top ten hold 0.36%.

The chain employs TRBV15 and TRBJ2-3, with TRBD2 matching 11 bases. Sequencing used naive CD4+ T cells sorted from blood. The subset denotes: CD45RA+ positively selected. This receptor was identified in a man in his thirties or forties in good health. The CDR3 nucleotides are TGTGCCACCAGCAGAGATAGATCGGGACTAGCGGTTAGCACAGATACGCAGTATTTT. Translated: CATSRDRSGLAVSTDTQYF.